This T cell receptor (beta chain) was obtained from a study of blood T cell repertoires in COVID-19. Overall study context: Donors in the United States, Italy and Spain gave samples during acute or convalescent COVID-19.

With 3 bases clipped from V and 2 bases from J, the junction kept 6 bases outside the gene matches. The CDR3 is 15 residues long. Germline values: CDR1 ENHRY, CDR2 SYGVKD. This clone was observed a single time. The protocol was immunoSEQ multiplex PCR, while the TCRdb copy is restricted to in-frame clones and leaves out a portion. This sample has 55,000 to 80,000 clones; 70% to 85% occur once, and the top ten carry approximately 28%. The chain carries TRBV10-3 and TRBJ1-1, with TRBD1 matching 7 bases. This receptor was identified in a man aged 65 to 79 with acute or convalescent COVID-19. The material sequenced was peripheral blood. The CDR3 sequence: CAISDSKGANTEAFF. CDR3 coding DNA: TGTGCCATCAGTGACTCTAAGGGGGCTAACACTGAAGCTTTCTTT.